This T cell receptor beta chain came from a study of shared clonotypes between healthy human individuals (dated by TCRdb to 2020 to 2022). A note on the overall study: The cohort comprised a couple of women and a few men aged 18 to 49 years. Per donor, three plates each were used for CD4 naive and CD4 memory, two for CD8 naive, and one for CD8 memory. Libraries were prepared and TCR repertoires were sequenced by different laboratories using diverse techniques, in order to increase sequencing depth and limit assay-specific biases. To estimate repertoire size and how much clonotype sharing occurs between individuals, the study deeply sequenced the blood TCR repertoires of a handful of healthy adults. Each donor's leukapheresis produced roughly between roughly 0.85 and 9.5 billion PBMCs.

For the CD8 naive samples, CD45RO-negative cells were positively selected for CCR7, yielding a CD45RA+CCR7+ population from which TemRA cells were excluded. The donors were healthy, HIV-negative adults with no recently reported acute infections or vaccinations. Only Caucasian adults living in Nashville, Tennessee, USA were represented among the donors. Blood was obtained by leukapheresis, after which PBMCs were separated by Ficoll-Histopaque density gradient centrifugation and cryopreserved in liquid nitrogen vapor phase. Analytical flow cytometry was used to check the purity and quantity of every magnetically sorted T cell population. Genomic DNA was isolated from each sorted fraction and quantified by UV absorbance on a Nanodrop 2000c. TCR CDR3 regions were amplified from genomic DNA by multiplex PCR using the deep immunoSEQ assay. Extracted genomic DNA from each cell subset was spread evenly across all wells of several immunoSEQ 96-well plates, with each plate serving as a replicate. For sorted subsets, approximately 210 ng genomic DNA, equal to 25,000 to 35,000 T cell genomes, was loaded into each replicate PCR. Purified libraries were quantified with a Qubit 3.0 fluorometer, sized on a Bioanalyzer 2100, and re-quantified with the KAPA Library Quantification kit. A separate single-read 150-cycle Illumina NextSeq 550 flow cell was used to sequence each immunoSEQ 96-well plate. Concerning the study's data processing: Because the immunoSEQ output held only junctional sequences and lacked quality scores, the filtering could not match the filtering applied to full-length reads. Sequences were annotated with PyIR, a Python wrapper for IgBLAST v1.9, and V/J genes and CDR3 were assigned using IMGT germline references. Reads were filtered out if the reads had weak V/J assignments (E-value above 1e-6), no CDR3, stop codons, out-of-frame junctions, or ambiguous translated residues. V3J clonotypes were defined as sequences sharing an identical inferred V gene, J gene, and CDR3 amino acid sequence. Percentage overlap between repertoires was computed as shared unique clonotypes divided by the size of the smaller repertoire. Richness of each repertoire was evaluated using RTK rarefaction, the Chao1 estimator, and Recon v2.1 estimates of unobserved clonotypes. Generation probabilities were computed with OLGA for all TCRbeta clonotypes obtained by the gDNA method from four donors. TCRdb took this table from immuneACCESS and kept in-frame rearrangements with V and J called. Such tables lack part of the clones; where checked against another copy, unresolved V genes explain under half of the gap, and the rest is unexplained. That table gives V, J and clone size, and the DNA gave D and trimming. The sample data list approximately 1.9 million clones, and 85% to 95% of these were observed just once. Around 1.7% of the sample goes to the ten largest clones.

Points the paper makes about the study in general: Sharing across a few donors was observed for around 4.8% of naive CD4, over 3% of naive CD8, over 2% of memory CD4, and around 0.42% of memory CD8 clonotypes. Only blood was sampled, and tissue TCR repertoires likely differ from those in blood. Based on pairwise subsampling, the degree of clonotype sharing among donors was expected to be affected by sequencing depth. Incomplete sequencing was indicated by rarefaction of sorted-subset datasets, despite the large sequencing depth. Naive subsets generally had larger estimated clonotype richness than memory subsets. Because the study included only a small number of donors, the genetic and exposure-history diversity represented was limited. Higher generation probabilities were observed for clonotypes shared by all four sorted-subset donors than for non-shared clonotypes.

This clone was seen once. No antigen is known for it. There are no base qualities to consult, and no much larger clone falls within one base. Sequenced: naive CD8+ T cells from PBMCs. The intended sense of this specimen's cell subset or site label: CD45RA+CCR7+. This sequence originates from a man younger than 35 in good health. Some clones in this sample may be carry-over from other donors' samples.

The nucleotides read TGTGCCAGCAGCCTTCGTGGGGCGGTCCCCAGCACAGATACGCAGTATTTT. The translation is CASSLRGAVPSTDTQYF. This chain joins TRBV7-9 to TRBJ2-3; possibly the D gene is TRBD1, per 5 matching bases. The CDR1 and CDR2 encoded by the germline V gene (reference sequence) are SEHNR and FQNEAQ. The CDR3 spans 17 residues, from the cysteine through the phenylalanine. The sequence is cut down to CDR3 DNA, 51 bases in frame from base 1. V sheds 5 bases and J sheds 0 bases, leaving 18 bases between their ends.